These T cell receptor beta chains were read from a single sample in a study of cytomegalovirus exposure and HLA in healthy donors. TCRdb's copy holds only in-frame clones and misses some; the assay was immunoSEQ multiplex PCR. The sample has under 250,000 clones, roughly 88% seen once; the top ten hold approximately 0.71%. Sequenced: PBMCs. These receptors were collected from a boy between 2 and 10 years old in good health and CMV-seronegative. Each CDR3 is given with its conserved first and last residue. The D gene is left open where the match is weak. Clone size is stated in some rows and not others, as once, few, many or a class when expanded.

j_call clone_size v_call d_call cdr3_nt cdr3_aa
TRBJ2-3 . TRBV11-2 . TGTGCCAGCAGCTTAGTTAGCTATACGCAGTATTTT CASSLVSYTQYF
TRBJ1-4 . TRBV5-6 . TGTGCCAGCAGCCCCCGCGGGTTTAATGAAAAACTGTTTTTT CASSPRGFNEKLFF
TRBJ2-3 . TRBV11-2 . TGTGCCAGCAGTCATGGGGACATTTACACAGATACGCAGTATTTT CASSHGDIYTDTQYF
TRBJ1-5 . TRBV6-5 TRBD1 TGTGCCAGCAGTGGACAGGGGTTAGGTCAGCCCCAGCATTTT CASSGQGLGQPQHF
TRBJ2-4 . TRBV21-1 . TGTGCCAGCAGCAAAGCTACGGCCCCGGGAGAGAACATTCAGTACTTC CASSKATAPGENIQYF
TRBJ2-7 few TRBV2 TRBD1 TGTGCCAGCGCCGGGACAGGGGGCTACGAGCAGTACTTC CASAGTGGYEQYF
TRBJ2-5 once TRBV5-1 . TGCGCCAGCAGCAAACATTTACAGGGAAGCGAGACCCAGTACTTC CASSKHLQGSETQYF
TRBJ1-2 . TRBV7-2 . TGTGCCAGCAGCTTAGATGCGTATTCCTACACCTTC CASSLDAYSYTF
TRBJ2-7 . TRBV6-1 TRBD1 TGTGCCAGCAGTGAAGCGCCGGCAGGGGGCTACGAGCAGTACTTC CASSEAPAGGYEQYF
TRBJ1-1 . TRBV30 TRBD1 TGTGCCTGGACTCCGGGACAGGGTAACACTGAAGCTTTCTTT CAWTPGQGNTEAFF
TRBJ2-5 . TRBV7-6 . TGTGCCAGCAGCTTAGCTGGGACACTCGAAGAGACCCAGTACTTC CASSLAGTLEETQYF
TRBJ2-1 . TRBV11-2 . TGTGCCAGCAGCGAACAGTCCCCCATAGGTGAGCAGTTCTTC CASSEQSPIGEQFF
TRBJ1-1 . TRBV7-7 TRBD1 TGTGCTAGCAGCTTAGCGTCGACAGGGGTTAGCCTAGGGGCTGAAGCTTTCTTT CASSLASTGVSLGAEAFF
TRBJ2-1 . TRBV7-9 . TGTGCCAGCAGCAACCGGGACACTAAATACAATGAGCAGTTCTTC CASSNRDTKYNEQFF
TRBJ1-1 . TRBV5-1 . TGCGCCAGCAGCCCGGACACGAACACTGAAGCTTTCTTT CASSPDTNTEAFF
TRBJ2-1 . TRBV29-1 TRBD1 TGCAGCGTAACAGGGGATGACGGTGAGCAGTTCTTC CSVTGDDGEQFF
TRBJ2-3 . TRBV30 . TGTGCCTGGTCGCGGGATACTAGCACAGATACGCAGTATTTT CAWSRDTSTDTQYF
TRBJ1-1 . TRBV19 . TGTGCCAGTAGTATTGGAGGGCTCGCTGAAGCTTTCTTT CASSIGGLAEAFF
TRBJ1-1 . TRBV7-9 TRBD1 TGTGCCAGCAGCCTAGACAGGGATCGCACTGAAGCTTTCTTT CASSLDRDRTEAFF
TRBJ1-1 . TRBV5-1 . TGCGCCAGCAGCTTGAGCGTGAACACTGAAGCTTTCTTT CASSLSVNTEAFF
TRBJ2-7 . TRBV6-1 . TGTGCCAGCAGTGCAAATAGGCAGGGGGGCTACGAGCAGTACTTC CASSANRQGGYEQYF
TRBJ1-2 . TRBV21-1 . TGTGCCAGCAGCAAAGTCGACAGTAACAACTATGGCTACACCTTC CASSKVDSNNYGYTF
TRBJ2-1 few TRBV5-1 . TGCGCCAGCAGGGACTACTACAATGAGCAGTTCTTC CASRDYYNEQFF
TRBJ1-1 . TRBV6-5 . TGTGCCAGCATCAAGAACAGGGTGAACACTGAAGCTTTCTTT CASIKNRVNTEAFF
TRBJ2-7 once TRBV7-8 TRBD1 TGTGCCAGCAGCTTCGACAGGGCCGGCGTTTACGAGCAGTACTTC CASSFDRAGVYEQYF
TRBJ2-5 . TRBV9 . TGTGCCAGCAGCGTAGGGGCGATGGGGGGCCAAGAGACCCAGTACTTC CASSVGAMGGQETQYF
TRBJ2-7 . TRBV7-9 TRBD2 TGTGCCAGCAGCTCCAGCGGGGGTGCCTACGAGCAGTACTTC CASSSSGGAYEQYF
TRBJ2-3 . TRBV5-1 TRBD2 TGCGCCAGCAGCGGAACTAGCGTGCGATTTACTAGCACAGATACGCAGTATTTT CASSGTSVRFTSTDTQYF
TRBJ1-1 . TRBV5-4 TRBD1 TGTGCCAGCAGCCCCGGGACAGGCGAAACTGAAGCTTTCTTT CASSPGTGETEAFF